Listed below are T cell receptor beta chains from one sample, sequenced in a study of blood T cell repertoires in COVID-19. Sequencing used immunoSEQ multiplex PCR; TCRdb keeps in-frame clones, though not all of them. Of under 80,000 clones in the sample, around 74% were seen once. Sequenced input: peripheral blood. These receptors were collected from a man in his sixties with COVID-19, enrolled during active disease. Each CDR3 is given with its conserved first and last residue. D genes are given only for firm matches. Only some rows state a clone size, as once, few, many or a class for expanded clones.

abundance	v_gene	d_gene	j_gene	CDR3nt	CDR3aa
NA	TRBV28	NA	TRBJ2-5	TGTGCCATTTCGGACGGTGCGGGGGAGACCCAGTACTTC	CAISDGAGETQYF
NA	TRBV29-1	NA	TRBJ1-2	TGCAGCGTTCGGGCGGGGGGGATCTATGGCTACACCTTC	CSVRAGGIYGYTF
NA	TRBV18	TRBD2	TRBJ2-1	TGTGCCAGCTCCCCGACGACTAGCGGGGACAATGAGCAGTTCTTC	CASSPTTSGDNEQFF
few	TRBV20-1	NA	TRBJ2-3	TGCAGTGCTAGTCGTCACCAGGGGAGGGCAGAAGATACGCAGTATTTT	CSASRHQGRAEDTQYF
NA	TRBV3-1/TRBV3-2	NA	TRBJ2-3	TGTGCCAGCAGCCAGCGGTTTTCAGATACGCAGTATTTT	CASSQRFSDTQYF
NA	TRBV30	NA	TRBJ2-5	TGTGCCTGGAGGGATGCCCCGGGGGAGACCCAGTACTTC	CAWRDAPGETQYF
NA	TRBV7-3	TRBD1	TRBJ2-2	TGTGCCAGCAGCGACTACCGGACAGGGTCCACCGGGGAGCTGTTTTTT	CASSDYRTGSTGELFF
few	TRBV27	NA	TRBJ1-6	TGTGCCAGCACCGCCAGGGTTAGGAATTCACCCCTCCACTTT	CASTARVRNSPLHF
once	TRBV28	NA	TRBJ2-3	TGTGCCAGCAGTTTTTCGGTTGGCGCGGGTGTCGATACGCAGTATTTT	CASSFSVGAGVDTQYF
few	TRBV11-3	TRBD1	TRBJ1-2	TGTGCCAGCAGCGAGAGCGGGACAGGGAACTATGGCTACACCTTC	CASSESGTGNYGYTF
NA	TRBV5-1	NA	TRBJ1-2	TGCGCCAGCAGTTCTGGCAGAACCTATGGCTACACCTTC	CASSSGRTYGYTF
NA	TRBV11-1	NA	TRBJ2-5	TGTGCCAGCAGCTTTCCACTCCAGAGGGAGACCCAGTACTTC	CASSFPLQRETQYF
NA	TRBV5-1	NA	TRBJ2-4	TGCGCCAGCAGCTCTGTCCCAGAAACACGTACCATTCAGTACTTC	CASSSVPETRTIQYF
few	TRBV5-1	TRBD1	TRBJ2-7	TGCGCCAGCAGCTTGGCCCGGCAGGGGGCGGATGAGCAGTACTTC	CASSLARQGADEQYF
NA	TRBV29-1	NA	TRBJ1-2	TGCAGCGTAGCCTCCGGGACAAACTATGGCTACACCTTC	CSVASGTNYGYTF
once	TRBV11-3	TRBD1	TRBJ2-3	TGTGCCAGCAGCTTAGACCACAGGGGGAGTACGCAGTATTTT	CASSLDHRGSTQYF
NA	TRBV6-5	NA	TRBJ2-5	TGTGCCAGCAGTCGGTCGGAGACCCAGTACTTC	CASSRSETQYF
NA	TRBV5-5	TRBD1	TRBJ1-6	TGTGCCAGCAGTTCCCAGGGGGGAGATTCACCCCTCCACTTT	CASSSQGGDSPLHF
NA	TRBV10-3	NA	TRBJ1-2	TGTGCCATCAGTGAGTCGGGGGGAACGGGCTACACCTTC	CAISESGGTGYTF
NA	TRBV3-1/TRBV3-2	NA	TRBJ2-5	TGTGCCAGCAGCCAAGACCCCCCTAGTGCCCCATCGCGAGAGACCCAGTACTTC	CASSQDPPSAPSRETQYF
few	TRBV4-2	NA	TRBJ1-1	TGTGCCAGCAGCCCACTTAGGGGGAGTACCTTTGAAGCTTTCTTT	CASSPLRGSTFEAFF
NA	TRBV29-1	TRBD2	TRBJ2-5	TGCAGCGCTGGGACTAGCGGGAATCAAGAGACCCAGTACTTC	CSAGTSGNQETQYF
NA	TRBV4-1	NA	TRBJ2-3	TGCGCCAGCAGCCAAGATGGAACAGCATCAGATACGCAGTATTTT	CASSQDGTASDTQYF
NA	TRBV6-5	NA	TRBJ2-7	TGTGCCAGCAGAGACGCGGTGGACGAGCAGTACTTC	CASRDAVDEQYF